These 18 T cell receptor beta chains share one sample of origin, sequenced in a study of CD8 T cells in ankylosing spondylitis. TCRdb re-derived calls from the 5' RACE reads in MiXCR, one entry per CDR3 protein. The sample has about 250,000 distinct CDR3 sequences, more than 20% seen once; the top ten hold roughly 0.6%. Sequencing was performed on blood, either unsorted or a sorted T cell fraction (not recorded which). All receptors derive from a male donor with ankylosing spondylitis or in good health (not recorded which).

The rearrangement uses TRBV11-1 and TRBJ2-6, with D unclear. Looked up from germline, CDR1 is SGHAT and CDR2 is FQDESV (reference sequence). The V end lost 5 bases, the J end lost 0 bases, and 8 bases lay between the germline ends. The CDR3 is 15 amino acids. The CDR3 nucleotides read TGTGCCAGCAGCGTCAGCAACTCTGGGGCCAACGTCCTGACTTTC. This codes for CASSVSNSGANVLTF.

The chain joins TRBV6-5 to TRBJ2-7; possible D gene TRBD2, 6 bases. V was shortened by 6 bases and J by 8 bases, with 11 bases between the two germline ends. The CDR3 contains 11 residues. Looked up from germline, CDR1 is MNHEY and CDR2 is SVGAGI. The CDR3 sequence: CASSNLAKQYF. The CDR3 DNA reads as TGTGCCAGCAGCAACCTAGCGAAGCAGTACTTC.

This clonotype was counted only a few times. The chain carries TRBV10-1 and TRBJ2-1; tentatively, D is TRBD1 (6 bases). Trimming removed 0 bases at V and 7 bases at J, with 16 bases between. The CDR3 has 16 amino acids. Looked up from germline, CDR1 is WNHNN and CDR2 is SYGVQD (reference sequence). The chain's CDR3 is CASSESGTLRGNEQFF. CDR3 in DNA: TGCGCCAGCAGTGAGTCGGGAACCCTAAGGGGGAATGAGCAGTTCTTC.

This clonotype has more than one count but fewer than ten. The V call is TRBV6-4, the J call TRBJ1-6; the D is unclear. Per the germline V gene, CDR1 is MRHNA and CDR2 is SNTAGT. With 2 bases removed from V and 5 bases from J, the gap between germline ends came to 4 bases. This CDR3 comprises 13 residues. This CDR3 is CASSDRDNSPLHF. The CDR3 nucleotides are TGTGCCAGCAGTGACAGGGATAATTCACCCCTCCACTTT.

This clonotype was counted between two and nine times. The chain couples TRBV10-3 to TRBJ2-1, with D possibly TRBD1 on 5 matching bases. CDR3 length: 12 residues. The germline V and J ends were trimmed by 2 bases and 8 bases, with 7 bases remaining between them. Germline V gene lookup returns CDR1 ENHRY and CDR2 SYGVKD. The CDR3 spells CAISEVGHEQFF. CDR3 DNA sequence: TGTGCCATCAGTGAGGTGGGGCATGAGCAGTTCTTC.

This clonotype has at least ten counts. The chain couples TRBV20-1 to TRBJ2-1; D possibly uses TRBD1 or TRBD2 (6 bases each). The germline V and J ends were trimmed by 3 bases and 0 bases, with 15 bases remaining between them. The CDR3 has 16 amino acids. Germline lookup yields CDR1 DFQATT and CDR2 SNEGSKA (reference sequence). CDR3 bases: TGCAGTGCTAGTGCCCGGGGGCCCCACTCCTACAATGAGCAGTTCTTC. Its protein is CSASARGPHSYNEQFF.

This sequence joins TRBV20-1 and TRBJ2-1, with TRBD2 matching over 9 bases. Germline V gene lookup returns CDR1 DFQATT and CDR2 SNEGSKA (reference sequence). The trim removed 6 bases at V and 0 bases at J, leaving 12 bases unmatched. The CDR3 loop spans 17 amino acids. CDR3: CSAPGLASSSSYNEQFF. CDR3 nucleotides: TGCAGTGCCCCGGGACTAGCCTCTTCCAGCTCCTACAATGAGCAGTTCTTC.

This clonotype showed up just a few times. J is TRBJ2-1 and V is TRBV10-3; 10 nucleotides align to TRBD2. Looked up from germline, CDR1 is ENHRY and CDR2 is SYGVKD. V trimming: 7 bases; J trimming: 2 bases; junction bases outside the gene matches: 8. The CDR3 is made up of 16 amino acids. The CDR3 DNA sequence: TGTGCCATCAAGTCCCCAGCGGGGGGGACCTACAATGAGCAGTTCTTC. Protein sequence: CAIKSPAGGTYNEQFF.

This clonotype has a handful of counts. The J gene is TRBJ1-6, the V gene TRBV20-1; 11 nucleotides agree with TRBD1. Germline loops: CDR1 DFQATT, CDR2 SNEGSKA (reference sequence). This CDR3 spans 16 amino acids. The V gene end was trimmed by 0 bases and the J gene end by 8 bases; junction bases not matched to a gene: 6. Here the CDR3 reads CSARDPGQGAYSPLHF. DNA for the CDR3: TGCAGTGCTAGAGATCCCGGACAGGGGGCATATTCACCCCTCCACTTT.

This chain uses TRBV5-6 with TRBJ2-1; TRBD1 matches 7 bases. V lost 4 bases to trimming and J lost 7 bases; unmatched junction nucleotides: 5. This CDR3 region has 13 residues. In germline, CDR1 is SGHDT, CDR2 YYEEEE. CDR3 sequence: CASSDQGENEQFF. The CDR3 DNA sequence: TGTGCCAGCAGCGACCAGGGGGAGAATGAGCAGTTCTTC.

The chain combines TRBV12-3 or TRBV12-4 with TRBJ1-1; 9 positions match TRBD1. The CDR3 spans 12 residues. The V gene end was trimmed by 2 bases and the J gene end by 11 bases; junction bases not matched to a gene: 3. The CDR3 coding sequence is TGTGCCAGCAGTTTAAGGGACAGGGACGCTTTCTTT. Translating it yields CASSLRDRDAFF.

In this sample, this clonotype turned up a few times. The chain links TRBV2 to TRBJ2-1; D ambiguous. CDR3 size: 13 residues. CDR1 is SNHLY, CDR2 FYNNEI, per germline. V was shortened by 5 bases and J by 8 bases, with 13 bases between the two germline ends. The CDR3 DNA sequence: TGTGCCAGCAGTCCGGGTGATATGGATGAGCAGTTCTTC. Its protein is CASSPGDMDEQFF.

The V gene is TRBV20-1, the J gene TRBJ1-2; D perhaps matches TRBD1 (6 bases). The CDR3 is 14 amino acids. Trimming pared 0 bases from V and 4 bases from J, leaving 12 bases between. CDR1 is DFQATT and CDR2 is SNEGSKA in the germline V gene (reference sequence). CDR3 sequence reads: CSARDAGHLYGYTF. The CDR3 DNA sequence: TGCAGTGCTAGAGACGCGGGACACCTCTATGGCTACACCTTC.

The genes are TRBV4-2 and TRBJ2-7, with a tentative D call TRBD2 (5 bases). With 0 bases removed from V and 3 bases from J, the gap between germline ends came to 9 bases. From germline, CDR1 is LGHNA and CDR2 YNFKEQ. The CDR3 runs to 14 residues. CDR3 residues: CASSQDRGGYEQYF. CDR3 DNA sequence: TGTGCCAGCAGCCAAGATCGGGGTGGCTACGAGCAGTACTTC.

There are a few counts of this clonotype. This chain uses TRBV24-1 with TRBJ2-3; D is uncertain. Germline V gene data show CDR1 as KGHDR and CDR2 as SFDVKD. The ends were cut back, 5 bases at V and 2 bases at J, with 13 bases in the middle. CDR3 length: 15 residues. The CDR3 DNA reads TGTGCCACCAGTGGAGGTAGATCCGTCACAGATACGCAGTATTTT. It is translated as CATSGGRSVTDTQYF.

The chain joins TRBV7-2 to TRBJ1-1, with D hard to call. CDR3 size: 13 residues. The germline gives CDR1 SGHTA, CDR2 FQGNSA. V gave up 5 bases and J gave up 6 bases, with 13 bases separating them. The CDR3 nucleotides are TGTGCCAGCAGCCAGCAAGGGCGCGCTGAAGCTTTCTTT. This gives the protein CASSQQGRAEAFF.

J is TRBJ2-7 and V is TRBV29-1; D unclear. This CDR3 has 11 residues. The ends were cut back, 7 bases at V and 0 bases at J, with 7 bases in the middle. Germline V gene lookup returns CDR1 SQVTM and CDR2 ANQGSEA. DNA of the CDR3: TGCAGCGCCATTAGCTCCTACGAGCAGTACTTC. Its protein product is CSAISSYEQYF.

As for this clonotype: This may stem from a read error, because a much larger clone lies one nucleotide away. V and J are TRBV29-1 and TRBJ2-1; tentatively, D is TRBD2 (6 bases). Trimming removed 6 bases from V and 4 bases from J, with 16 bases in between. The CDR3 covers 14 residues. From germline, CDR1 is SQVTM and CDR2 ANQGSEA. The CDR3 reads CSVSCGVGYNEQFF. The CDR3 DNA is TGCAGCGTGTCCTGCGGGGTAGGGTACAATGAGCAGTTCTTC.